The TCR beta chain described here comes from a study of vaccination and CD4 T cells after COVID-19. Study-level points and caveats: Within convalescent individuals, 304 out of 307 vaccine-specific clones proved to be spike mono-reactive.

This clonotype turned up a few times. Its antigen is still unknown. Treatment described: approximately nine-day PBMC culture with coronavirus spike peptide pools or control peptides (ViraFEST assay). Roughly 2.1 million PBMCs went into each well for culture with 8 to 10 IU/ml IL-2 and about 10 ug/ml peptide pools. The Oncomine TCR Beta short-read assay sequenced DNA from cultured CD4+ T cells. One entry per CDR3 protein, called by TCRdb with MiXCR from the PCR reads. Among around 13,000 distinct CDR3 sequences listed, around a third were seen once. This TCR came from a human donor who had recovered from COVID-19. Sequenced input: CD4+ T cells from blood, cultured in vitro.

For the CDR3, the DNA is TGTGCCAGCAGTTTTTGGGGTGGCGGGAGTAGCCCCTACGAGCAGTACTTC. This sequence encodes CASSFWGGGSSPYEQYF. The chain carries TRBV28 and TRBJ2-7; 7 positions match TRBD2. CDR1 is MDHEN, CDR2 SYDVKM, per germline. The CDR3 runs 17 residues. The junction had 13 bases not matched to a gene; V was cut back by 3 bases and J by 2 bases.